These 3 T cell receptor beta chains share one sample of origin, sequenced in a study of shared clonotypes between healthy human individuals. Method: immunoSEQ multiplex PCR; TCRdb's copy keeps in-frame clones and lacks some. The sample has over 850,000 clones; 75% to 80% are singletons. The sample consisted of memory CD4+ T cells from PBMCs. Subset meaning: CD45RA-negative fraction. All receptors come from a man aged 18 to 29 in good health. Some clones in this sample may be carry-over from other donors' samples.

This chain uses TRBV21-1 with TRBJ2-3; the table's D gene call, TRBD1, was not cross checked with the DNA. TRBV21-1 is labeled a pseudogene. The CDR3 length is 15 residues. CDR3 sequence: CASSGHGTAAGTQYF. The DNA for the CDR3 is TGTGCCAGCAGCGGTCACGGGACAGCCGCGGGTACGCAGTATTTT.

This clone was picked up a small number of times. This same CDR3 is encoded by further DNA sequences in the sample. V gene TRBV20-1 combines with J gene TRBJ1-1; D call uncertain. The V gene's germline CDR1 is DFQATT and CDR2 SNEGSKA (reference sequence). Trimming shortened V by 0 bases and J by 7 bases, and 6 bases separated the two germline ends. CDR3 length: 11 amino acids. CDR3 loop: CSARDRDEAFF. In DNA, the CDR3 is TGCAGTGCTAGAGATCGAGATGAAGCTTTCTTT.

V is TRBV6-5 and J is TRBJ2-7; 13 positions agree with TRBD2. CDR1 is MNHEY and CDR2 is SVGAGI in the germline V gene. The CDR3 is made up of 14 amino acids. V lost 5 bases to trimming and J lost 4 bases; unmatched junction nucleotides: 2. The CDR3 here is CASSLTSGRYEQYF. Here the CDR3 DNA reads TGTGCCAGCAGTCTGACTAGCGGGAGGTACGAGCAGTACTTC.